What follows are 32 T cell receptor beta chains derived from one specimen sequenced in a study of blood T cell repertoires in COVID-19. Repertoires were generated with immunoSEQ multiplex PCR, while TCRdb's copy carries only in-frame clones and drops some. The repertoire holds 70,000 or so clones, 76% seen once, with about 16% in the top ten. Sequenced: peripheral blood. The receptors shown here come from a man between 60 and 75 years old with COVID-19, enrolled during active disease.

The chain uses TRBV6-5 and TRBJ1-5, with D perhaps TRBD1 (5 bases). From germline, CDR1 is MNHEY and CDR2 SVGAGI. The CDR3 contains 14 residues. Trimming shortened V by 4 bases and J by 4 bases, and 11 bases separated the two germline ends. CDR3 sequence: CASSSSGRNQPQHF. Here the CDR3 DNA reads TGTGCCAGCAGTTCCTCAGGGAGAAATCAGCCCCAGCATTTT.

The chain is built from TRBV7-6 and TRBJ2-1; weak D call: TRBD2 (7 bases). The V end was cut by 1 base, the J end by 10 bases, with 17 bases between. This CDR3 has 15 amino acids. Germline V gene lookup returns CDR1 SGHVS and CDR2 FNYEAQ. In DNA form, the CDR3 reads TGTGCCAGCAGCTTAGTGGGGGGGGCCATTGCGGAGCAGTTCTTC. Encoded protein: CASSLVGGAIAEQFF.

This chain joins TRBV30 and TRBJ1-4; D not certain. Deletions cut 3 bases from V and 8 bases from J, with 13 bases between. CDR3 length: 13 residues. CDR1 and CDR2 (germline): GTSNPN, SVGIG (reference sequence). The DNA for the CDR3 is TGTGCCTGGAGCGCGGGTAGTCGGGAAAAACTGTTTTTT. It yields the protein CAWSAGSREKLFF.

V gene TRBV5-4 combines with J gene TRBJ1-2, with 11 bases matching TRBD1. Germline assignment: CDR1 SGHNT and CDR2 YYREEE (reference sequence). Trimming cost V 0 bases and J 8 bases; bases outside gene matches: 6. The CDR3 consists of 15 residues. The CDR3 sequence is CASSLGWGTGGGYTF. In DNA form, the CDR3 reads TGTGCCAGCAGCTTGGGGTGGGGGACAGGGGGGGGCTACACCTTC.

The rearrangement links TRBV3-1 (or the pseudogene TRBV3-2) to TRBJ2-1, with 8 nucleotides matching TRBD2. This CDR3 has 15 residues. Germline V CDR1 and CDR2: LGHDT, YNNKEL (reference sequence). J was trimmed by 7 bases and V by 5 bases; bases with no gene match: 10. CDR3 sequence (DNA): TGTGCCAGCAGCGACCCCCGGGGGGGCATTAATGAGCAGTTCTTC. Residues: CASSDPRGGINEQFF.

CDR3 coding DNA: TGTGCCAGCGGCGGGGGGCAAGATACGCAGTATTTT. This codes for CASGGGQDTQYF. This rearrangement joins TRBV7-3 to TRBJ2-3; 8 bases line up with TRBD2. CDR3 length: 12 residues. J was trimmed by 5 bases and V by 8 bases; bases with no gene match: 3. Germline CDR1 reads SGHTA; CDR2 reads FQGTGA.

This clone showed up just once. The chain employs TRBV2 and TRBJ2-7, with D possibly TRBD1 on 5 matching bases. In germline, CDR1 is SNHLY, CDR2 FYNNEI. The CDR3 runs to 14 residues. The V gene lost 6 bases and the J gene lost 2 bases, with 14 bases spanning the gap. The CDR3 DNA is TGTGCCAGCAGACCTTGGACAACTACCTACGAGCAGTACTTC. Translating gives CASRPWTTTYEQYF.

This clone has just one count. The chain couples TRBV24-1 to TRBJ2-5; 8 bases are shared with TRBD1. After removal of 4 bases from V and 4 bases from J, the junction contained 10 bases not matched to a gene. This CDR3 has 16 amino acids. Germline assignment: CDR1 KGHDR and CDR2 SFDVKD. The CDR3 is CATSDISRQGRETQYF. The CDR3 DNA reads as TGTGCCACCAGTGACATTTCTCGACAGGGGCGAGAGACCCAGTACTTC.

This chain joins TRBV2 and TRBJ2-2; unclear D gene. CDR3 length equals 14 residues. Germline CDR1 SNHLY, CDR2 FYNNEI. Trimming left V 2 bases short and J 6 bases short, with 10 bases between. The CDR3 DNA follows: TGTGCCAGCAGTGAACGAGGCTCCGCCGGGGAGCTGTTTTTT. Encoded protein: CASSERGSAGELFF.

V gene TRBV2 combines with J gene TRBJ2-3, with D perhaps TRBD1 (6 bases). The V end lost 6 bases, the J end lost 2 bases, and 12 bases lay between the germline ends. This CDR3 contains 14 residues. Germline V lookup: CDR1 SNHLY, CDR2 FYNNEI. The CDR3 is CASRQTGLTDTQYF. The CDR3 nucleotides read TGTGCCAGCAGGCAGACAGGCCTCACAGATACGCAGTATTTT.

CDR3: CASSPQGIGNTIYF. CDR3 sequence (DNA): TGTGCCAGCAGTCCTCAGGGTATTGGAAACACCATATATTTT. The chain carries TRBV6-5 and TRBJ1-3, with D possibly being TRBD1 (5 bases). This CDR3 has 14 residues. CDR1 is MNHEY, CDR2 SVGAGI, per germline. The V end lost 5 bases, the J end lost 3 bases, and 11 bases lay between the germline ends.

This clone has just a few counts. V gene TRBV2 combines with J gene TRBJ1-5, with D perhaps TRBD1 (5 bases). Germline loops: CDR1 SNHLY, CDR2 FYNNEI. The V end was cut by 3 bases, the J end by 0 bases, with 12 bases between. The CDR3 runs 16 residues. The CDR3 DNA follows: TGTGCCAGCAGTGACCAGGGTCGCTATAGCAATCAGCCCCAGCATTTT. Translating it yields CASSDQGRYSNQPQHF.

V and J are TRBV9 and TRBJ2-3; 9 nucleotides match TRBD1. J gave up 1 base and V 4 bases, and 4 bases lay outside the gene matches. Germline CDR1 is SGDLS and CDR2 is YYNGEE. The CDR3 spans 15 residues. The CDR3 sequence is CASSYTGGRTDTQYF. As DNA, the CDR3 is TGTGCCAGCAGCTACACAGGGGGCCGCACAGATACGCAGTATTTT.

V gene TRBV5-6 combines with J gene TRBJ2-7; the match to TRBD1 covers 7 bases. The V gene end was trimmed by 6 bases and the J gene end by 2 bases; junction bases not matched to a gene: 11. CDR3 size: 15 residues. The germline V gene has CDR1 SGHDT and CDR2 YYEEEE. CDR3 DNA sequence: TGTGCCAGCAACGACAGGGTCAATTCCCCCTACGAGCAGTACTTC. Its protein is CASNDRVNSPYEQYF.

Here the CDR3 reads CSVERQAKETQYF. Written as DNA, the CDR3 is TGCAGCGTTGAGAGACAGGCTAAAGAGACCCAGTACTTC. The V and J genes are TRBV29-1 and TRBJ2-5; the D gene is possibly TRBD1 (6 bases). The V gene lost 3 bases and the J gene lost 3 bases, with 11 bases spanning the gap. The CDR3 contains 13 residues. Germline V CDR1 and CDR2: SQVTM, ANQGSEA.

The chain has TRBV28 and TRBJ1-6; 8 bases line up with TRBD1. The CDR3 covers 16 residues. Per germline, CDR1 MDHEN and CDR2 SYDVKM. With 4 bases clipped from V and 7 bases from J, the junction kept 9 bases outside the gene matches. CDR3 sequence reads: CASSSRGTGLNSPLHF. CDR3 coding DNA: TGTGCCAGCAGTTCACGGGGGACAGGCCTAAATTCACCCCTCCACTTT.

The rearrangement links TRBV5-6 to TRBJ2-3; perhaps TRBD2 as D (7 bases). This CDR3 has 14 residues. Trimming removed 4 bases from V and 1 base from J, with 10 bases in between. In germline, CDR1 is SGHDT, CDR2 YYEEEE. The CDR3 DNA is TGTGCCAGCAGCCTGGGGGGGCGCACAGATACGCAGTATTTT. Its protein is CASSLGGRTDTQYF.

This clone turned up a few times. The rearrangement links TRBV5-6 to TRBJ2-2; 9 positions match TRBD1. This CDR3 contains 15 residues. From germline, CDR1 is SGHDT and CDR2 YYEEEE. With 3 bases clipped from V and 7 bases from J, the junction kept 7 bases outside the gene matches. The CDR3 sequence is CASSWGDRARGELFF. The DNA for the CDR3 is TGTGCCAGCAGCTGGGGGGACAGGGCTCGCGGGGAGCTGTTTTTT.

This sequence joins TRBV7-3 and TRBJ1-2; D unresolved. The CDR3 consists of 13 residues. V dropped 5 bases and J dropped 5 bases, with 12 bases sitting between them. Germline lookup yields CDR1 SGHTA and CDR2 FQGTGA. The CDR3 sequence is CASSPNAGYGYTF. The CDR3 DNA follows: TGTGCCAGCAGCCCGAACGCGGGATATGGCTACACCTTC. Supplemented by reference TRBV7-3 and TRBJ1-2, the full variable domain reads GAGVSQTPSNKVTEKGKYVELRCDPISGHTALYWYRQSLGQGPEFLIYFQGTGAADDSGLPNDRFFAVRPEGSVSTLKIQRTERGDSAVYLCASSPNAGYGYTFGSGTRLTVV.

V and J are TRBV30 and TRBJ2-6; D possibly corresponds to TRBD1 (6 bases). This CDR3 comprises 17 residues. Trimming removed 5 bases from V and 4 bases from J, with 21 bases in between. The germline V gene has CDR1 GTSNPN and CDR2 SVGIG (reference sequence). CDR3 coding DNA: TGTGCCTGGGACGGAAACAGGGTCTCGGGGGGGGCCAACGTCCTGACTTTC. It encodes CAWDGNRVSGGANVLTF.

The V call is TRBV6-5, the J call TRBJ1-2, with D possibly TRBD1 on 5 matching bases. Germline CDR1 MNHEY, CDR2 SVGAGI. The CDR3 loop spans 12 amino acids. The germline V and J ends were trimmed by 7 bases and 8 bases, with 14 bases remaining between them. CDR3 region: CASTAGTFGYTF. The CDR3 DNA is TGTGCCAGCACCGCAGGGACTTTCGGCTACACCTTC.

This chain uses TRBV5-6 with TRBJ2-4, with 7 bases lining up with TRBD2. The junction had 6 bases not matched to a gene; V was cut back by 0 bases and J by 0 bases. Looked up from germline, CDR1 is SGHDT and CDR2 is YYEEEE. CDR3 length equals 17 residues. The chain's CDR3 is CASSLVGDYPAKNIQYF. The CDR3 coding sequence is TGTGCCAGCAGCTTGGTAGGGGACTACCCAGCCAAAAACATTCAGTACTTC.

This clone has just one count. This chain connects TRBV28 to TRBJ1-5; possibly TRBD1 for D (5 bases). The CDR3 loop spans 15 amino acids. Deletions cut 7 bases from V and 5 bases from J, with 18 bases between. The germline CDR1 and CDR2 sequences are MDHEN and SYDVKM. The CDR3 reads CASNEQASGYQPQHF. DNA of the CDR3: TGTGCCAGCAATGAACAGGCCAGTGGTTATCAGCCCCAGCATTTT.

This clone was detected a few times. The chain carries TRBV7-6 and TRBJ2-1; tentative D call: TRBD2 (6 bases). Germline values: CDR1 SGHVS, CDR2 FNYEAQ. This CDR3 spans 15 amino acids. V shed 5 bases and J shed 4 bases, with 15 bases lying between them. In nucleotides, the CDR3 is TGTGCCAGCAGCCTTCCTAGCGTCGGGTACAATGAGCAGTTCTTC. This codes for CASSLPSVGYNEQFF.

This clone was detected a few times. V gene TRBV6-5 combines with J gene TRBJ2-6, with D uncertain. Germline CDR1 reads MNHEY; CDR2 reads SVGAGI. The CDR3 has 14 amino acids. Trimming took off 7 bases at V and 1 base at J, with 8 bases between the two ends. CDR3 region: CASTEMSGANVLTF. DNA of the CDR3: TGTGCCAGCACGGAGATGTCTGGGGCCAACGTCCTGACTTTC.

This chain uses TRBV24-1 with TRBJ2-1; TRBD1 matches at 10 bases. Germline loops: CDR1 KGHDR, CDR2 SFDVKD. The V and J ends lost 5 bases and 8 bases, in that order; junction bases with no gene match: 5. This CDR3 comprises 14 residues. Written as DNA, the CDR3 is TGTGCCACCAGTGCGGGACAGGGGCTGTATGAGCAGTTCTTC. Encoded protein: CATSAGQGLYEQFF.

The J gene is TRBJ2-1, the V gene TRBV10-2, with 7 positions matching TRBD1. The V gene end was trimmed by 7 bases and the J gene end by 6 bases; junction bases not matched to a gene: 18. Germline loops: CDR1 WSHSY, CDR2 SAAADI. The length of the CDR3 is 17 residues. The CDR3 region is CASTGRAGGPSLNEQFF. As DNA, the CDR3 is TGCGCCAGCACCGGTCGGGCAGGGGGTCCCTCCCTCAATGAGCAGTTCTTC.

V and J are TRBV7-6 and TRBJ2-3; 9 bases map to TRBD2. V was pared by 5 bases and J by 1 base, with 10 bases of the junction left unmatched. Per germline, CDR1 SGHVS and CDR2 FNYEAQ. This CDR3 region has 17 residues. The CDR3 nucleotides are TGTGCCAGCAGCATACTAGCTAGCGGGACCCGCACAGATACGCAGTATTTT. It yields the protein CASSILASGTRTDTQYF.

The chain employs TRBV24-1 and TRBJ1-2; a possible D gene is TRBD1 (5 bases). The CDR3 has 14 residues. Germline loops: CDR1 KGHDR, CDR2 SFDVKD. V lost 1 base and J lost 8, with 13 bases in between. The CDR3 DNA follows: TGTGCCACCAGTGATTTTACAGGAGAGGAAGGCTACACCTTC. The encoded protein is CATSDFTGEEGYTF.

The V call is TRBV20-1, the J call TRBJ2-3; 14 bases agree with TRBD2. After removal of 3 bases from V and 2 bases from J, the junction contained 7 bases not matched to a gene. The CDR3 loop spans 17 amino acids. Germline loops: CDR1 DFQATT, CDR2 SNEGSKA (reference sequence). The DNA for the CDR3 is TGCAGTGCTAGTATCGGGACTAGCGGGAGAATCACAGATACGCAGTATTTT. Translation gives CSASIGTSGRITDTQYF.

The chain has TRBV7-2 and TRBJ2-1; TRBD2 matches at 11 bases. CDR1 and CDR2 from the germline V gene are SGHTA and FQGNSA. Trimming took 5 bases from V and 7 from J; bases not matched to a gene: 13. There are 17 residues in the CDR3. The CDR3 sequence: CASSSIRFSGGANEQFF. The CDR3 nucleotides are TGTGCCAGCAGCAGTATTAGGTTTAGCGGGGGGGCTAATGAGCAGTTCTTC.

The rearrangement links TRBV28 to TRBJ2-7; possibly TRBD1 for D (6 bases). Trimming shortened V by 2 bases and J by 5 bases, and 13 bases separated the two germline ends. Germline CDR1 reads MDHEN; CDR2 reads SYDVKM. The CDR3 sequence is 14 residues long. Here the CDR3 reads CASSLNREFDEQYF. For the CDR3, the DNA is TGTGCCAGCAGTTTAAACAGGGAGTTCGACGAGCAGTACTTC.